This passage covers 29 T cell receptor beta chains from one sample sequenced in a study of T-cell reconstitution after alpha-beta-depleted transplantation in children. As it was prepared, the TCRbeta library received unique molecular identifiers. TCRdb ran MiXCR on the PCR reads and lists one entry per CDR3 protein. The sample records 100,000 to 150,000 distinct CDR3 sequences, roughly 24% being singletons. The starting material was PBMCs, mostly from graft donor cells, obtained 180 days after TCRalphabeta/CD19-depleted stem cell transplant. The source of these receptors is a male patient between 2 and 10 years old who had a stem cell transplant for chronic granulomatous disease, so the T cells may come from the graft donor.

The sample holds a few counts of this clonotype. The gene calls are TRBV20-1 and TRBJ1-3, with 8 bases matching TRBD1. Per the germline V gene, CDR1 is DFQATT and CDR2 is SNEGSKA (reference sequence). V shed 6 bases, J shed 4 bases, and the junction held 8 bases outside the gene matches. The CDR3 runs 14 residues. The CDR3 loop reads CSALDREVGNTIYF. DNA of the CDR3: TGCAGTGCCCTGGACAGGGAGGTGGGAAACACCATATATTTT.

This clonotype was counted ten times or more. The chain is built from TRBV12-3 or TRBV12-4 and TRBJ2-7; 8 positions match TRBD1. The CDR3 has 15 amino acids. J gave up 2 bases and V 2 bases, and 5 bases lay outside the gene matches. CDR3 nucleotide sequence: TGTGCCAGCAGTTTAATTCCAGGGGGCCCCTACGAGCAGTACTTC. Protein product: CASSLIPGGPYEQYF.

In its sample, this clonotype was seen many times. The gene calls are TRBV29-1 and TRBJ1-1; no definite D call. Trimming removed 7 bases at V and 4 bases at J, with 7 bases between. Germline-derived CDR1 and CDR2 are SQVTM and ANQGSEA. The CDR3 is made up of 10 amino acids. CDR3 loop: CSGGVTEAFF. CDR3 coding DNA: TGCAGCGGGGGAGTCACTGAAGCTTTCTTT.

The chain uses TRBV20-1 and TRBJ2-5, with 7 bases fitting TRBD1. In germline, CDR1 is DFQATT, CDR2 SNEGSKA (reference sequence). This CDR3 has 14 amino acids. With 3 bases clipped from V and 5 bases from J, the junction kept 9 bases outside the gene matches. In nucleotides, the CDR3 is TGCAGTGCTAGGAAGACAGGGTCTAGGGAGACCCAGTACTTC. Its translation is CSARKTGSRETQYF.

This clonotype has just a few counts. This chain links TRBV12-3 or TRBV12-4 with TRBJ1-5; tentatively, D is TRBD1 (5 bases). The CDR3 loop spans 15 amino acids. The V and J ends lost 3 bases and 5 bases respectively, with 14 bases between them. The DNA for the CDR3 is TGTGCCAGCAGTTTCCCAGGGAGGGCGGATCAGCCCCAGCATTTT. Residues: CASSFPGRADQPQHF.

CDR3 bases: TGTGCCAGCAGTTCAACAAGGGACAGGGGGAAGAGGTTCGGTGGCTACACCTTC. This codes for CASSSTRDRGKRFGGYTF. The chain has TRBV12-3 or TRBV12-4 and TRBJ1-2; TRBD1 agrees at 11 bases. The CDR3 sequence is 18 residues long. After removal of 4 bases from V and 7 bases from J, the junction contained 17 bases not matched to a gene.

This clonotype appeared a few times. The chain couples TRBV4-3 to TRBJ2-3, with 13 nucleotides matching TRBD2. This CDR3 spans 16 amino acids. J was trimmed by 3 bases and V by 6 bases; bases with no gene match: 6. CDR1 and CDR2 from the germline V gene are LGHNA and YSLEER. CDR3 loop: CASSSTSGGSTDTQYF. In nucleotides, the CDR3 is TGCGCCAGCAGTTCGACTAGCGGGGGGTCGACAGATACGCAGTATTTT.

The genes are TRBV4-2 and TRBJ2-5; 16 bases fit TRBD2. The CDR3 runs 18 residues. Germline V gene lookup returns CDR1 LGHNA and CDR2 YNFKEQ. Unmatched junction bases numbered 6, after V lost 4 bases and J lost 1 base. The CDR3, as DNA: TGTGCCAGCAGCCCGGGACTAGCGGGAGGGCCTATCCAAGAGACCCAGTACTTC. Translating it yields CASSPGLAGGPIQETQYF.

This clonotype was seen repeatedly, ten times or more. The chain recombines TRBV5-1 with TRBJ1-2; TRBD1 matches at 7 bases. V gave up 0 bases and J gave up 4 bases; unmatched junction bases: 6. Germline loops: CDR1 SGHRS, CDR2 YFSETQ. The CDR3 totals 15 residues. CDR3 sequence (DNA): TGCGCCAGCAGCTTGGCCGGGACAGCTGCCTATGGCTACACCTTC. It codes for CASSLAGTAAYGYTF.

This clonotype has just a few counts. The genes are TRBV20-1 and TRBJ2-5; TRBD2 agrees at 10 bases. The CDR3 loop spans 15 amino acids. Trimming removed 2 bases from V and 2 bases from J; junction bases left unmatched: 5. The V gene's germline CDR1 is DFQATT and CDR2 SNEGSKA (reference sequence). CDR3 DNA: TGCAGTGCTAGAAAGGGGACTAGCGAACAAGAGACCCAGTACTTC. Residues: CSARKGTSEQETQYF.

This clonotype has at least ten counts. V and J are TRBV20-1 and TRBJ2-3, with D unclear. This CDR3 is built from 12 residues. Trimming removed 3 bases from V and 1 base from J, with 5 bases in between. Per the germline V gene, CDR1 is DFQATT and CDR2 is SNEGSKA (reference sequence). CDR3 nucleotides: TGCAGTGCTAGCGGAGGCACAGATACGCAGTATTTT. This encodes CSASGGTDTQYF.

This clonotype was observed at least ten times. The V call is TRBV7-9, the J call TRBJ2-7, with D possibly being TRBD2 (5 bases). CDR1 and CDR2 (germline): SEHNR, FQNEAQ (reference sequence). V lost 1 base and J 2 bases, leaving 21 bases between the germline ends. The CDR3 totals 18 residues. Here the CDR3 DNA reads TGTGCCAGCAGCTTAGGAAAGGCCGGGGTCCTGGCCACCTACGAGCAGTACTTC. Residues: CASSLGKAGVLATYEQYF.

The chain combines TRBV12-3 or TRBV12-4 with TRBJ2-3, with D perhaps matching TRBD2 (5 bases). The CDR3 is 13 residues long. Trimming left V 5 bases short and J 4 bases short, with 10 bases between. The CDR3 DNA is TGTGCCAGCAGTGAGGGCGTCGCAGATACGCAGTATTTT. It yields the protein CASSEGVADTQYF.

The chain carries TRBV29-1 and TRBJ2-3, with 8 bases lining up with TRBD2. Germline V CDR1 and CDR2: SQVTM, ANQGSEA. Losses at the gene ends were 6 bases for V and 5 bases for J; bases not matched to a gene: 7. The CDR3 spans 13 residues. The CDR3 DNA sequence: TGCAGCGTCCTAGCGGGCTTGGTAGATACGCAGTATTTT. Its translation is CSVLAGLVDTQYF.

Ten or more counts support this clonotype. The V gene is TRBV12-3 or TRBV12-4, the J gene TRBJ1-3; D is ambiguous. Trimming removed 6 bases at V and 3 bases at J, with 9 bases between. The CDR3 has 13 residues. The CDR3 sequence is CASSRYGGNTIYF. The CDR3 DNA sequence: TGTGCCAGCAGCCGATATGGTGGAAACACCATATATTTT.

This clonotype has ten or more counts. The chain has TRBV20-1 and TRBJ2-5; perhaps TRBD2 as D (5 bases). CDR1 DFQATT and CDR2 SNEGSKA come from the germline V gene (reference sequence). The CDR3 loop spans 13 amino acids. V was cut by 1 base and J by 5 bases, with 11 bases left in between. CDR3 in amino acids: CSARVTGRETQYF. In DNA, the CDR3 is TGCAGTGCTAGAGTCACGGGAAGGGAGACCCAGTACTTC.

A few counts support this clonotype. V is TRBV18 and J is TRBJ1-4; no definite D call. V was clipped by 6 bases and J by 4 bases, with 15 bases between them. This CDR3 is 15 amino acids long. From germline, CDR1 is KGHSH and CDR2 LQKENI. The CDR3, as DNA: TGTGCCAGCTCCACTGGGAGGGCTGGTAATGAAAAACTGTTTTTT. Translated: CASSTGRAGNEKLFF.

There are many counts of this clonotype. The rearrangement links TRBV12-3 or TRBV12-4 to TRBJ2-1, with 8 positions matching TRBD2. The J segment lost 6 bases and the V segment lost 3 bases, leaving 16 bases of the junction unmatched. The CDR3 has 18 residues. The DNA for the CDR3 is TGTGCCAGCAGTTTCCCCTTCAAGGTTAGCGGGGTGGGCAATGAGCAGTTCTTC. Its protein is CASSFPFKVSGVGNEQFF.

This clonotype showed up many times. CDR3 amino acids: CASSPYENEQFF. In nucleotides, the CDR3 is TGTGCCAGCAGCCCATACGAGAATGAGCAGTTCTTC. This sequence joins TRBV12-3 or TRBV12-4 and TRBJ2-1; D remains unclear. Trimming removed 6 bases at V and 7 bases at J, with 10 bases between. The CDR3 covers 12 residues.

This clonotype was seen only once. The chain combines TRBV7-3 with TRBJ2-3; D uncertain. V gave up 2 bases and J gave up 2 bases, with 8 bases separating them. CDR3 length: 14 residues. The germline V gene encodes CDR1 SGHTA and CDR2 FQGTGA. The CDR3: CASSLVGNTDTQYF. CDR3 DNA: TGTGCCAGCAGCTTAGTCGGTAACACAGATACGCAGTATTTT.

The chain is built from TRBV7-9 and TRBJ2-7, with 14 bases lining up with TRBD2. The length of the CDR3 is 17 residues. Germline values: CDR1 SEHNR, CDR2 FQNEAQ (reference sequence). V lost 5 bases and J lost 2; bases outside the gene matches: 8. The CDR3 nucleotides are TGTGCCAGCAGCCTTGGACTAGCGGGAGGAAGGGCCTACGAGCAGTACTTC. It is translated as CASSLGLAGGRAYEQYF.

This clonotype showed up many times. This chain links TRBV5-1 with TRBJ2-5; D unresolved. This CDR3 is 12 amino acids long. In germline, CDR1 is SGHRS, CDR2 YFSETQ. The germline V and J ends were trimmed by 0 bases and 5 bases, with 5 bases remaining between them. The CDR3 DNA reads TGCGCCAGCAGCTTGGCCTGGGAGACCCAGTACTTC. Its protein is CASSLAWETQYF.

J is TRBJ2-7 and V is TRBV12-3 or TRBV12-4; TRBD1 aligns across 9 bases. This CDR3 is built from 14 residues. Trimming took 5 bases from V and 7 from J; bases not matched to a gene: 9. The CDR3 DNA is TGTGCCAGCAGTCCCCGGACAGGGGCAGGGGAGCAGTACTTC. It is translated as CASSPRTGAGEQYF.

This clonotype has more than one count but fewer than ten. This chain joins TRBV7-9 and TRBJ2-7, with 7 nucleotides matching TRBD1. V dropped 5 bases and J dropped 6; count of bases not matched to a gene: 13. CDR1 is SEHNR and CDR2 is FQNEAQ in the germline V gene (reference sequence). CDR3 size: 15 residues. The CDR3 sequence: CASSATGTVLVEQYF. The CDR3 coding sequence is TGTGCCAGCAGCGCGACCGGGACAGTCCTAGTCGAGCAGTACTTC.

This clonotype appeared many times. The chain is built from TRBV12-3 or TRBV12-4 and TRBJ2-7; D call uncertain. Trimming removed 7 bases from V and 3 bases from J, with 10 bases in between. The CDR3 length is 12 residues. The DNA of the CDR3 is TGTGCCAGCACATTCGGAAGCTACGAGCAGTACTTC. It yields the protein CASTFGSYEQYF.

There are many counts of this clonotype. This rearrangement joins TRBV20-1 to TRBJ2-7; TRBD2 agrees at 11 bases. V gave up 5 bases and J gave up 0 bases; unmatched junction bases: 9. Looked up from germline, CDR1 is DFQATT and CDR2 is SNEGSKA (reference sequence). This CDR3 contains 16 residues. The CDR3 protein is CSAPKLAGDSSYEQYF. CDR3 bases: TGCAGTGCTCCGAAACTAGCGGGGGACTCCTCCTACGAGCAGTACTTC.

This clonotype was detected ten times or more. The genes are TRBV7-2 and TRBJ2-5, with D possibly TRBD2 on 5 matching bases. In germline, CDR1 is SGHTA, CDR2 FQGNSA. With 9 bases removed from V and 5 bases from J, the gap between germline ends came to 10 bases. This CDR3 has 11 amino acids. Here the CDR3 DNA reads TGTGCCAGTCGGGAAGCGGAGACCCAGTACTTC. Translation: CASREAETQYF.

This chain links TRBV6-1 with TRBJ2-6; D may correspond to TRBD1 or TRBD2 (5 bases each). CDR3 length: 15 residues. Germline V gene lookup returns CDR1 MNHNS and CDR2 SASEGT. Trimming took off 6 bases at V and 0 bases at J, with 9 bases between the two ends. CDR3 region: CASRRDGSGANVLTF. The CDR3 DNA sequence: TGTGCCAGCAGACGGGACGGCTCTGGGGCCAACGTCCTGACTTTC.

The sample holds many counts of this clonotype. The gene calls are TRBV12-3 or TRBV12-4 and TRBJ2-7; TRBD1 is a possible D gene (6 bases). This CDR3 has 11 residues. Trimming removed 4 bases from V and 11 bases from J, with 12 bases in between. The CDR3 DNA sequence: TGTGCCAGCAGTTCGGGGACAAAGGAGTACTTC. This translates into CASSSGTKEYF.